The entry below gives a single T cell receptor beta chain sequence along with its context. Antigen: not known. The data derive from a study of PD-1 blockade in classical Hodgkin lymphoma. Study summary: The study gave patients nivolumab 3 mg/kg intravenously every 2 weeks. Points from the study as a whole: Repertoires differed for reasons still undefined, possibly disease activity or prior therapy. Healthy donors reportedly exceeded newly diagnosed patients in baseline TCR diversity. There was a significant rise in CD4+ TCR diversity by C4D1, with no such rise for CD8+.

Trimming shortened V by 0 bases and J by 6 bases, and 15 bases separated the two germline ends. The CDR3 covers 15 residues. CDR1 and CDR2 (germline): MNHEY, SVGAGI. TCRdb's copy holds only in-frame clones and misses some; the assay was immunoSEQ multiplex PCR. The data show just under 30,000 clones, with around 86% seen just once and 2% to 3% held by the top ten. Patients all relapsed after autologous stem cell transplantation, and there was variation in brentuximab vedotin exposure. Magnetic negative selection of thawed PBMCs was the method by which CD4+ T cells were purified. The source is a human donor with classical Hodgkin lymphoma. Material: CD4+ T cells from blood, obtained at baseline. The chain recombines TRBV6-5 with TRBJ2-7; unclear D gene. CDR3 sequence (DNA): TGTGCCAGCAGTTACTCGAGTAACTCATTACCCGAGCAGTACTTC. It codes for CASSYSSNSLPEQYF.